This paragraph covers one T cell receptor beta chain sequence. The target antigen is unknown. These data originate in a study of T cell repertoires in cytomegalovirus infection. Overall study: CMV epitopes in the study were HLA-C-restricted (recently identified) and HLA-B-restricted (well studied). A matching HLA type, together with CMV infection, was signaled by public TCR beta signatures.

TCRdb re-derived calls from the reads in MiXCR, one entry per CDR3 protein. This sample has fewer than 850,000 distinct CDR3 sequences, with roughly 29% found just once. General study points: CMV-specific TCR beta clonotypes restricted by HLA-C dominated the ex vivo response. Cumulative frequency (of public TCR beta family members) identified carriers of CMV plus the relevant HLA.

The sequence was collected from a human donor in good health (CMV status not recorded). Some clones in this sample may be carry-over from other donors' samples. This material consisted of cultured CD8+ T cells from PBMCs, taken from culture after CMV antigen stimulation.

CDR3 sequence (DNA): TGTGCCAGCAGCATAGGACAGGCCCCGTTAGTAGAAGCTTTCTTT. Amino acids: CASSIGQAPLVEAFF. The J gene is TRBJ1-1, the V gene TRBV5-4, with 7 bases fitting TRBD1. From germline, CDR1 is SGHNT and CDR2 YYREEE (reference sequence). The CDR3 is made up of 15 amino acids. J gave up 8 bases and V 4 bases, and 14 bases lay outside the gene matches.